This T cell receptor (beta chain) was sequenced for a study of blood T cell repertoires in COVID-19. Across the whole study: COVID-19 samples, acute and convalescent, were from the United States, Italy and Spain.

TCRdb keeps only in-frame clones here, not all; method: immunoSEQ multiplex PCR. The data contain under 300,000 clones, about 80% of them singletons. This clone was recorded only once. Deletions cut 5 bases from V and 3 bases from J, with 12 bases between. The CDR3 contains 14 residues. Germline assignment: CDR1 SGHAT and CDR2 FQNNGV. The chain employs TRBV11-2 and TRBJ2-3, with D possibly TRBD2 on 5 matching bases. Material: peripheral blood. The sequence was obtained from a man aged 30 to 45 who had recovered from COVID-19. CDR3 sequence (DNA): TGTGCCAGCAGCCCTCGACTATCGACAGATACGCAGTATTTT. Translation gives CASSPRLSTDTQYF.